This T cell receptor (beta chain) was obtained from a study of post-analysis software for immune sequencing data. Study background: Disease trajectories encompassed relapsing-remitting, secondary progressive and progressive-relapsing multiple sclerosis. Study-wide results and limits: Samples made in the same batch grouped tightly together by F measure. Multiple sclerosis was associated with a significant reduction in normalized Chao1 diversity relative to controls. A handful of TRBV segments appeared more often in patients than in controls, and TRBV5-6, TRBV5-1 and TRBV20-1 were among these.

The TCR beta cDNA libraries contained unique molecular identifiers. Out of roughly 0.95 to 11 million T cells, hundreds of thousands of cDNA molecules were generated. TCRdb called the PCR reads again in MiXCR, with one record for every CDR3 protein. This sample carries roughly 570,000 distinct CDR3 sequences, 34% of them seen once, and the ten largest clones take 4.5% to 7.5%. Germline V gene sequence: CDR1 SGHNT, CDR2 YYREEE (reference sequence). V lost 2 bases and J 2 bases, leaving 10 bases between the germline ends. This CDR3 comprises 14 residues. This clonotype was detected a few times. Its antigen is as yet unknown.

The receptor was derived from a girl aged 2 to 17 with multiple sclerosis. The rearrangement joins TRBV5-4 to TRBJ1-2; D is ambiguous. The specimen sequenced was blood. CDR3 in amino acids: CASSFFASNYGYTF. The CDR3 DNA follows: TGTGCCAGCAGCTTTTTCGCCAGCAACTATGGCTACACCTTC.